A few counts support the clone carrying this T cell receptor (beta chain). V was pared by 3 bases and J by 5 bases, with 9 bases of the junction left unmatched. The CDR3 spans 18 residues. The V gene's germline CDR1 is MDHEN and CDR2 SYDVKM. The authors' processing: Researchers report that nucleated cell counts were estimated from reference gene primer amplification. The protocol was immunoSEQ multiplex PCR, while the TCRdb copy is restricted to in-frame clones and leaves out a portion. V, J and clone size reflect that table, while D and trimming were determined from the DNA. Among over 85,000 clones listed, roughly 85% were seen once. The data were taken from a study of blood T cell repertoires in COVID-19. Background on the study: The United States, Italy and Spain supplied acute and convalescent COVID-19 samples. Nucleic acid was either cDNA or gDNA, and it came from T cells, B-cell-depleted T cells, or PBMCs.

The clonotype was recovered from an elderly woman with active or convalescent COVID-19. Sample: peripheral blood. The chain employs TRBV28 and TRBJ2-2, with TRBD2 matching 13 bases. The CDR3 DNA reads as TGTGCCAGCAGTTTGTCTTCGGGACTAGCGGGAATAACCGGGGAGCTGTTTTTT. Protein product: CASSLSSGLAGITGELFF. The full variable domain, in which reference TRBV28 and TRBJ2-2 provide the parts outside the CDR3, is DVKVTQSSRYLVKRTGEKVFLECVQDMDHENMFWYRQDPGLGLRLIYFSYDVKMKEKGDIPEGYSVSREKKERFSLILESASTNQTSMYLCASSLSSGLAGITGELFFGEGSRLTVL.